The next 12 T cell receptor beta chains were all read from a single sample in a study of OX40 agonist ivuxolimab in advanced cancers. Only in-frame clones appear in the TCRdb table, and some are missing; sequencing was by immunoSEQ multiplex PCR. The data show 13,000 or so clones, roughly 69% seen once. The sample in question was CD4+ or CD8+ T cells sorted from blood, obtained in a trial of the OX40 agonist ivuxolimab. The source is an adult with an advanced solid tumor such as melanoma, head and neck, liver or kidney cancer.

DNA for the CDR3: TGTGCCAGCCTTAGTAGGGACAGGGGGCGAAGGTGGGGCACAGATACGCAGTATTTT. Protein sequence: CASLSRDRGRRWGTDTQYF. The V and J genes are TRBV28 and TRBJ2-3, with TRBD1 matching over 12 bases. The V gene end was trimmed by 8 bases and the J gene end by 1 base; junction bases not matched to a gene: 16. The CDR3 totals 19 residues. Germline CDR1 and CDR2: MDHEN and SYDVKM.

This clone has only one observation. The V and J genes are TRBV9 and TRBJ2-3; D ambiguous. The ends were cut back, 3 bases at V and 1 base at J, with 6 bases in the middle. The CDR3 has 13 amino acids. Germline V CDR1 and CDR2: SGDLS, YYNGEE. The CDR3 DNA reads TGTGCCAGCAGCGCCAGCGGCACAGATACGCAGTATTTT. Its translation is CASSASGTDTQYF.

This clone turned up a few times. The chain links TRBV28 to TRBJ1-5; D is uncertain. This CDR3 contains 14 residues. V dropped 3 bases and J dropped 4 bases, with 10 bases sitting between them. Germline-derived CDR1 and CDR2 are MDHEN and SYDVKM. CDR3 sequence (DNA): TGTGCCAGCAGTTTGTCGCAACCTAATCAGCCCCAGCATTTT. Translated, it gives CASSLSQPNQPQHF.

CDR3 sequence reads: CASSFPGRTLYEQYF. CDR3 nucleotides: TGTGCCAGCAGCTTCCCGGGACGGACGCTTTATGAGCAGTACTTC. The gene calls are TRBV7-2 and TRBJ2-7; D is possibly TRBD1 or TRBD2 (5 bases each). Trimming left V 3 bases short and J 7 bases short, with 19 bases between. This CDR3 is built from 15 residues. Germline V lookup: CDR1 SGHTA, CDR2 FQGNSA. The full variable domain, with the rest looked up from reference TRBV7-2 and TRBJ2-7, is GAGVSQSPSNKVTEKGKDVELRCDPISGHTALYWYRQSLGQGLEFLIYFQGNSAPDKSGLPSDRFSAERTGGSVSTLTIQRTQQEDSAVYLCASSFPGRTLYEQYFGPGTRLTVT.

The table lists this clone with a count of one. CDR3 sequence reads: CASSDWGLAATYEQYF. CDR3 DNA: TGCGCCAGCAGTGATTGGGGACTAGCGGCCACCTACGAGCAGTACTTC. The chain combines TRBV10-1 with TRBJ2-7, with 11 bases fitting TRBD2. Trimming took 3 bases from V and 2 from J; bases not matched to a gene: 6. Germline V gene data show CDR1 as WNHNN and CDR2 as SYGVQD (reference sequence). This CDR3 contains 16 residues.

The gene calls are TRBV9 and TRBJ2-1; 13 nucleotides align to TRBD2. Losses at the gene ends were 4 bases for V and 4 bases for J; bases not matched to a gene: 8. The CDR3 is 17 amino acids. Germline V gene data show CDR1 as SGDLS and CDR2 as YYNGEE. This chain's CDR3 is CASSSTSGGALYNEQFF. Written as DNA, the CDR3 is TGTGCCAGCAGCTCCACTAGCGGGGGGGCATTATACAATGAGCAGTTCTTC.

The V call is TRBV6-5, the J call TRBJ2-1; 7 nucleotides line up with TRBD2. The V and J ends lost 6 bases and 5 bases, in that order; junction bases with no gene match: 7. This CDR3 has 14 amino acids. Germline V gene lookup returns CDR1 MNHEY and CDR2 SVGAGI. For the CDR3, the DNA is TGTGCCAGCAGCCTTGGGGGGGTGCACAATGAGCAGTTCTTC. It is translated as CASSLGGVHNEQFF.

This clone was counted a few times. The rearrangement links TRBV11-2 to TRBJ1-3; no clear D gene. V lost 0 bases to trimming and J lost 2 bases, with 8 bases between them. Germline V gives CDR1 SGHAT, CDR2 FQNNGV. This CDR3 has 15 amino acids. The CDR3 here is CASSLDLVTGNTIYF. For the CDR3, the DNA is TGTGCCAGCAGCTTAGACCTAGTGACTGGAAACACCATATATTTT.

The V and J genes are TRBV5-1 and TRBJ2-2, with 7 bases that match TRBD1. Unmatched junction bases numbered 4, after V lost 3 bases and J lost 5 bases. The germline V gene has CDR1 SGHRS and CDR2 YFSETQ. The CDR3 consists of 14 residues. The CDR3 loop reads CASSYRTGTGELFF. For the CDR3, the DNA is TGCGCCAGCAGCTACAGGACAGGTACCGGGGAGCTGTTTTTT.

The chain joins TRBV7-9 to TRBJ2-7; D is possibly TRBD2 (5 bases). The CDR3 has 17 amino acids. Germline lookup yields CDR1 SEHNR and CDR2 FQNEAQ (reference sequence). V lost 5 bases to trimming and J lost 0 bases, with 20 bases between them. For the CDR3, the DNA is TGTGCCAGCAGCCCGCTTGACGGCCTAACTAGCTCCTACGAGCAGTACTTC. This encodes CASSPLDGLTSSYEQYF.

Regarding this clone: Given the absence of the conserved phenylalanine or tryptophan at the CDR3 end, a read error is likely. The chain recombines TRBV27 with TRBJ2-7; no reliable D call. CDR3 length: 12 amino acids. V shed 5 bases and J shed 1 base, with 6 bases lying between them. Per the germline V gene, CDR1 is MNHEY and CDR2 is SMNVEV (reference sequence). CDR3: CASSGGSYEQYL. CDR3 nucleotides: TGTGCCAGCAGTGGCGGATCCTACGAGCAGTACCTC.

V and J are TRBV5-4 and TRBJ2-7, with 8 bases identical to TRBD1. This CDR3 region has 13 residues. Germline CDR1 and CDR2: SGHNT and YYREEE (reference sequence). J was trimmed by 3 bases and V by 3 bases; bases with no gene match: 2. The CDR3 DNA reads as TGTGCCAGCAGCTCGGACAGGGACTACGAGCAGTACTTC. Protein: CASSSDRDYEQYF.